This TCR beta chain was sequenced in a study of T cell responses to AZD1222 COVID-19 vaccine. This clone is a singleton in its sample. Its antigen is currently unknown. Profiled with immunoSEQ multiplex PCR; TCRdb holds only in-frame clones, not every one. The profile shows about 110,000 clones, 88% of them singletons. The CDR3 has 13 residues. V gave up 5 bases and J gave up 10 bases, with 17 bases separating them. General study points: Nearly half of the spike-specific TCRs reportedly recognize variant regions that carry no mutations.

The chain carries TRBV12-3 or TRBV12-4 and TRBJ1-1; D perhaps matches TRBD1 (5 bases). The sample consisted of peripheral blood, taken on day 0 of MenACWY control vaccination. This receptor was taken from an adult in good health. Here the CDR3 reads CASSTSGGGRAFF. The CDR3 region has the DNA TGTGCCAGCAGTACCTCCGGGGGGGGTAGAGCTTTCTTT.